The 27 T cell receptor beta chains in this list originate from one sample, sequenced in a study of response to subunit inactivated influenza vaccine. MiXCR, run by TCRdb on the RT-PCR reads, gives a single entry per CDR3 protein. The data contain hundreds of thousands of distinct CDR3 sequences, around a fifth of them singletons. The sequencing here drew on PBMCs from blood, taken roughly 20 months after vaccination. These receptors all stem from a man aged 45 to 70 who received an inactivated influenza vaccine.

This clonotype was detected a few times. J is TRBJ2-7 and V is TRBV13; D may correspond to TRBD1 or TRBD2 (5 bases each). Per germline, CDR1 PRHDT and CDR2 FYEKMQ (reference sequence). Trimming took off 5 bases at V and 5 bases at J, with 19 bases between the two ends. This CDR3 is 15 amino acids long. CDR3 in amino acids: CASSRTPWGFNEQYF. The CDR3, as DNA: TGTGCCAGCAGCCGAACCCCTTGGGGGTTCAACGAGCAGTACTTC.

The V and J genes are TRBV6-1 and TRBJ1-3; 9 bases match TRBD1. Germline V lookup: CDR1 MNHNS, CDR2 SASEGT. Trimming at V came to 4 bases and at J to 9 bases, leaving 4 bases not matched to a gene. This CDR3 has 13 residues. CDR3 sequence: CASSVRDRATIYF. The CDR3 nucleotides read TGTGCCAGCAGTGTCCGGGACAGGGCCACCATATATTTT.

On this clonotype itself: The conserved final phenylalanine or tryptophan is absent from the CDR3, which likely points to a read error. The CDR3 protein is CASRSQGALDEQYS. Written as DNA, the CDR3 is TGCGCCAGCAGGAGTCAGGGGGCTCTGGACGAGCAGTACTCC. The chain links TRBV5-1 to TRBJ2-7; 8 nucleotides match TRBD1. The CDR3 consists of 14 residues. Trimming took 5 bases from V and 5 from J; bases not matched to a gene: 9. Germline V gene data show CDR1 as SGHRS and CDR2 as YFSETQ.

The rearrangement uses TRBV5-1 and TRBJ1-2; D remains unclear. V was shortened by 5 bases and J by 4 bases, with 9 bases between the two germline ends. Germline V CDR1 and CDR2: SGHRS, YFSETQ. The CDR3 has 12 residues. CDR3 bases: TGCGCCAGCAGTCCCACGACCTATGGCTACACCTTC. Encoded protein: CASSPTTYGYTF.

The genes are TRBV7-2 and TRBJ2-1, with D perhaps assigned TRBD1 or TRBD2 (5 bases each). Germline V gene lookup returns CDR1 SGHTA and CDR2 FQGNSA. V dropped 4 bases and J dropped 4 bases, with 11 bases sitting between them. This CDR3 is 14 amino acids long. CDR3 sequence: CASSYRDGYNEQFF. In DNA, the CDR3 is TGTGCCAGCAGCTATAGGGACGGATACAATGAGCAGTTCTTC.

This clonotype was recorded a few times. The chain couples TRBV10-3 to TRBJ2-2; D call uncertain. Germline loops: CDR1 ENHRY, CDR2 SYGVKD. Deletions cut 4 bases from V and 0 bases from J, with 15 bases between. There are 17 residues in the CDR3. The CDR3 DNA is TGTGCCATCAGTGTTAGTTCCCAGCCCGCGAACACCGGGGAGCTGTTTTTT. This gives the protein CAISVSSQPANTGELFF.

In DNA, the CDR3 is TGTGCCAGCAGTCCTAGGGCTTCTCGTCCTAGCGGGAGTTCAGATACGCAGTATTTT. It specifies CASSPRASRPSGSSDTQYF. The chain is built from TRBV27 and TRBJ2-3, with 10 positions matching TRBD2. The germline V gene has CDR1 MNHEY and CDR2 SMNVEV (reference sequence). Losses at the gene ends were 5 bases for V and 4 bases for J; bases not matched to a gene: 18. CDR3 length: 19 amino acids.

The rearrangement uses TRBV3-1 and TRBJ2-5; D not certain. The germline CDR1 and CDR2 sequences are LGHDT and YNNKEL (reference sequence). V dropped 2 bases and J dropped 6 bases, with 7 bases sitting between them. This CDR3 spans 12 amino acids. The CDR3 DNA is TGTGCCAGCAGCCAACCTGGAAAGACCCAGTACTTC. Protein sequence: CASSQPGKTQYF.

The chain recombines TRBV7-9 with TRBJ2-7; either TRBD1 or TRBD2 may fit D (6 bases each). This CDR3 comprises 14 residues. V was clipped by 2 bases and J by 5 bases, with 13 bases between them. Per germline, CDR1 SEHNR and CDR2 FQNEAQ (reference sequence). CDR3: CASSLTRGGNEQYF. The CDR3 DNA is TGTGCCAGCAGCTTAACCAGGGGAGGCAACGAGCAGTACTTC.

Of note for this clonotype: This sequence may be a read error, since a much larger clone differs from it by one base. The V gene is TRBV4-3, the J gene TRBJ1-4; tentatively, D is TRBD1 (5 bases). CDR3 size: 15 residues. The V gene's germline CDR1 is LGHNA and CDR2 YSLEER. V gave up 0 bases and J gave up 4 bases, with 9 bases separating them. The CDR3 DNA reads as TGCGCCAGCAGCCAAGATTGGGGGTGTAATGAAAAACTGTTTTTT. Translating it yields CASSQDWGCNEKLFF.

This clonotype has a handful of counts. The chain joins TRBV4-1 to TRBJ2-1, with 14 bases fitting TRBD2. The CDR3 is 17 residues long. The J segment lost 4 bases and the V segment lost 5 bases, leaving 7 bases of the junction unmatched. The germline gives CDR1 MGHRA, CDR2 YSYEKL. Here the CDR3 reads CASSTPGLAGDYNEQFF. In DNA, the CDR3 is TGCGCCAGCAGCACCCCGGGACTAGCGGGGGATTACAATGAGCAGTTCTTC.

This clonotype showed up many times. This sequence joins TRBV4-1 and TRBJ2-7; 7 nucleotides line up with TRBD1. CDR3 length equals 13 residues. Trimming at V came to 5 bases and at J to 6 bases, leaving 7 bases not matched to a gene. Germline loops: CDR1 MGHRA, CDR2 YSYEKL. CDR3 nucleotide sequence: TGCGCCAGCAGCTTCCACAGGGGTACCGAGCAGTACTTC. Its protein product is CASSFHRGTEQYF.

This rearrangement joins TRBV5-4 to TRBJ1-3, with 8 bases identical to TRBD1. Trimming cost V 4 bases and J 0 bases; bases outside gene matches: 3. The length of the CDR3 is 15 residues. Per the germline V gene, CDR1 is SGHNT and CDR2 is YYREEE (reference sequence). As DNA, the CDR3 is TGTGCCAGCAGCCCGGGACAGGACTCTGGAAACACCATATATTTT. Amino acids: CASSPGQDSGNTIYF.

The chain is built from TRBV28 and TRBJ2-4, with D possibly TRBD1 on 5 matching bases. The germline V and J ends were trimmed by 6 bases and 4 bases, with 16 bases remaining between them. In germline, CDR1 is MDHEN, CDR2 SYDVKM. The CDR3 extends over 15 amino acids. The CDR3 nucleotides read TGTGCCAGCAGCCCTCTTGGGCAGGGTAAAAACATTCAGTACTTC. Encoded protein: CASSPLGQGKNIQYF.

V usage is TRBV6-2 or TRBV6-3 and J usage is TRBJ2-7, with D hard to call. Trimming stripped 2 bases from V and 6 bases from J, with 11 bases between. CDR3 size: 13 residues. Germline V gives CDR1 MNHEY, CDR2 SVGEGT. The CDR3 coding sequence is TGTGCCAGCAGTTACGGTGGGTTCGGCGAGCAGTACTTC. It translates to CASSYGGFGEQYF.

The CDR3 here is CASSYSSSGGGNIQYF. CDR3 DNA: TGTGCCAGCAGTTACTCGAGTAGCGGGGGAGGCAACATTCAGTACTTC. The gene calls are TRBV6-5 and TRBJ2-4; 9 bases match TRBD2. The CDR3 spans 16 residues. With 0 bases clipped from V and 7 bases from J, the junction kept 7 bases outside the gene matches. Germline CDR1 MNHEY, CDR2 SVGAGI.

The V gene is TRBV3-1, the J gene TRBJ2-4; tentatively, D is TRBD2 (6 bases). Trimming shortened V by 0 bases and J by 7 bases, and 13 bases separated the two germline ends. Germline lookup yields CDR1 LGHDT and CDR2 YNNKEL (reference sequence). The CDR3 sequence is 15 residues long. The CDR3, as DNA: TGTGCCAGCAGCCAAGATTGGGCAGGAGGGAACATTCAGTACTTC. Protein product: CASSQDWAGGNIQYF.

The V and J genes are TRBV29-1 and TRBJ2-5, with D maybe TRBD1 (6 bases). The germline gives CDR1 SQVTM, CDR2 ANQGSEA. V was cut by 5 bases and J by 5 bases, with 18 bases left in between. The CDR3 runs 14 residues. The CDR3 nucleotides are TGCAGCGTTTCGCCCACAAGGGGGTGGGAGACCCAGTACTTC. Amino acids: CSVSPTRGWETQYF.

The chain is built from TRBV2 and TRBJ1-3, with D unresolved. Trimming removed 6 bases from V and 0 bases from J, with 12 bases in between. Germline loops: CDR1 SNHLY, CDR2 FYNNEI. The length of the CDR3 is 15 residues. CDR3 sequence (DNA): TGTGCCAGCAGAAGTAGGACGAGCTCTGGAAACACCATATATTTT. Protein: CASRSRTSSGNTIYF.

The chain combines TRBV20-1 with TRBJ2-5; tentative D call: TRBD2 (5 bases). Between the trimmed V and J ends, which lost 3 bases and 4 bases, there was a span of 9 bases. The CDR3 runs 12 residues. Germline CDR1 is DFQATT and CDR2 is SNEGSKA (reference sequence). In nucleotides, the CDR3 is TGCAGTGCTAGTACGAGCGGAGAGACCCAGTACTTC. The encoded protein is CSASTSGETQYF.

The chain employs TRBV5-1 and TRBJ1-2, with 11 nucleotides matching TRBD1. The junction had 13 bases not matched to a gene; V was cut back by 3 bases and J by 6 bases. CDR1 and CDR2 from the germline V gene are SGHRS and YFSETQ. This CDR3 contains 17 residues. CDR3 in amino acids: CASSSGMDRGLIHGYTF. CDR3 in DNA: TGCGCCAGCAGCTCAGGGATGGACAGGGGGCTGATCCATGGCTACACCTTC.

This clonotype was found a few times. This chain connects TRBV11-2 to TRBJ2-7, with 7 bases identical to TRBD2. Germline values: CDR1 SGHAT, CDR2 FQNNGV. The CDR3 is made up of 14 amino acids. J gave up 2 bases and V 1 base, and 2 bases lay outside the gene matches. The CDR3 is CASSLVREAYEQYF. The CDR3 DNA sequence: TGTGCCAGCAGCTTAGTTCGGGAGGCCTACGAGCAGTACTTC. The full variable domain, rest sourced from reference TRBV11-2 and TRBJ2-7, is EAGVAQSPRYKIIEKRQSVAFWCNPISGHATLYWYQQILGQGPKLLIQFQNNGVVDDSQLPKDRFSAERLKGVDSTLKIQPAKLEDSAVYLCASSLVREAYEQYFGPGTRLTVT.

The chain is built from TRBV7-2 and TRBJ2-1; 9 bases are shared with TRBD2. Germline CDR1 and CDR2: SGHTA and FQGNSA. V lost 1 base to trimming and J lost 6 bases; unmatched junction nucleotides: 7. The CDR3 runs 16 residues. This CDR3 is CASSLGIAGGRNEQFF. The CDR3 nucleotides read TGTGCCAGCAGCTTAGGAATCGCGGGAGGGCGCAATGAGCAGTTCTTC.

The chain employs TRBV5-4 and TRBJ2-3, with 7 bases aligning to TRBD1. Germline-derived CDR1 and CDR2 are SGHNT and YYREEE (reference sequence). The V gene end was trimmed by 2 bases and the J gene end by 4 bases; junction bases not matched to a gene: 7. The CDR3 covers 15 residues. The CDR3 sequence: CASSLQGKLSDTQYF. Here the CDR3 DNA reads TGTGCCAGCAGCTTACAGGGGAAGTTGTCAGATACGCAGTATTTT.

This chain links TRBV7-8 with TRBJ2-3, with TRBD2 identical over 10 bases. Per germline, CDR1 SGHVS and CDR2 FQNEAQ. The CDR3 has 15 residues. After removal of 5 bases from V and 2 bases from J, the junction contained 4 bases not matched to a gene. CDR3 residues: CASSRTSGNTDTQYF. The CDR3 DNA is TGTGCCAGCAGCCGGACTAGCGGAAACACAGATACGCAGTATTTT.

The CDR3 nucleotides read TGCAGTGCTAGAGAGGTGACAGCGAACACCGGGGAGCTGTTTTTT. It is translated as CSAREVTANTGELFF. The chain is built from TRBV20-1 and TRBJ2-2; a weak D match, TRBD1 (5 bases). The CDR3 spans 15 residues. Germline CDR1 and CDR2: DFQATT and SNEGSKA (reference sequence). The germline V and J ends were trimmed by 0 bases and 0 bases, with 8 bases remaining between them.

This clonotype was observed at least ten times. This chain links TRBV6-5 with TRBJ1-2; D unresolved. The length of the CDR3 is 14 residues. The V end lost 0 bases, the J end lost 4 bases, and 9 bases lay between the germline ends. Germline CDR1 is MNHEY and CDR2 is SVGAGI. CDR3 in amino acids: CASSYSGVRYGYTF. Written as DNA, the CDR3 is TGTGCCAGCAGTTACTCCGGGGTCCGCTATGGCTACACCTTC.